The clone carrying this T cell receptor (beta chain) appeared many times. Its antigen remains unknown. The data were taken from a study of regulatory T cells in long-lasting Graves disease. Whole-study findings and limits: TCR diversity was lower in persistent Graves' patients (versus newly diagnosed ones).

Construction of TCR beta libraries relied on iRepertoire HTBI primers and on Arm-PCR targeting CDR3 regions. In TCRdb, the multiplex PCR reads were re-called with MiXCR into one record per CDR3 protein. The sample contains some 470,000 distinct CDR3 sequences, around a fifth of which appear only once. Indicated time point: persistent/refractory GD, antithyroid drugs over 5 years with positive TRAb. The TCR library was made from RNA extracted from PBMCs. Patient provenance is recorded as an endocrinology department in Xi'an, China. The input for sequencing was peripheral blood mononuclear cells (PBMCs), taken when the disease was refractory, from a patient treated with antithyroid drugs. The TCR comes from a female donor with Graves disease.

This CDR3 reads CSGSGTGGGETQYF. Written as DNA, the CDR3 is TGCAGTGGATCCGGGACGGGAGGTGGGGAGACCCAGTACTTC. The chain carries TRBV20-1 and TRBJ2-5, with 7 bases lining up with TRBD2. Germline V gene data show CDR1 as DFQATT and CDR2 as SNEGSKA (reference sequence). V was pared by 7 bases and J by 5 bases, with 13 bases of the junction left unmatched. The CDR3 consists of 14 residues.